This is a list of T cell receptor beta chains from one sample in a study of control samples from healthy donors and cancer patients. The data were produced by immunoSEQ multiplex PCR, yet TCRdb's version contains in-frame clones alone and is incomplete. The data hold about 150,000 clones, with 90% to 95% observed a single time. The material sequenced was blood. The source is a man aged 35 to 55 in good health. CDR3s include the opening cysteine and the closing phenylalanine or tryptophan. The D gene is left open where the match is weak. Expanded clones get a size class; other rows say once, few or many, or leave the size out.

j_gene: TRBJ1-6; v_gene: TRBV6-2/TRBV6-3; d_gene: .; abundance: .; CDR3nt: TGTGCCAGCAGTTTTGCGAATTCACCCCTCCACTTT; CDR3aa: CASSFANSPLHF
j_gene: TRBJ1-5; v_gene: TRBV10-3; d_gene: .; abundance: .; CDR3nt: TGTGCCATCAGTGAGTCACAGAATAGCAATCAGCCCCAGCATTTT; CDR3aa: CAISESQNSNQPQHF
j_gene: TRBJ1-2; v_gene: TRBV27; d_gene: TRBD1; abundance: once; CDR3nt: TGTGCCAGCAAATTGGACAGGAACAACTATGGCTACACCTTC; CDR3aa: CASKLDRNNYGYTF
j_gene: TRBJ2-5; v_gene: TRBV19; d_gene: .; abundance: few; CDR3nt: TGTGCCAGTAGCAACGGACATACCGAAGAGACCCAGTACTTC; CDR3aa: CASSNGHTEETQYF
j_gene: TRBJ2-3; v_gene: TRBV13; d_gene: TRBD2; abundance: .; CDR3nt: TGTGCCAGCAGCTTCACTAGCGCGATCACAGATACGCAGTATTTT; CDR3aa: CASSFTSAITDTQYF
j_gene: TRBJ2-7; v_gene: TRBV4-3; d_gene: .; abundance: .; CDR3nt: TGCGCCAGCAGCCAAGAACTCCGCCGGGGGCAGTACTTC; CDR3aa: CASSQELRRGQYF
j_gene: TRBJ2-6; v_gene: TRBV19; d_gene: .; abundance: .; CDR3nt: TGTGCCAGCCTGAGACCGGGATCTGGGGCCAACGTCCTGACTTTC; CDR3aa: CASLRPGSGANVLTF
j_gene: TRBJ1-4; v_gene: TRBV19; d_gene: .; abundance: .; CDR3nt: TGTGCCAGTAGTACCGGGGGCTGGAAGCGGGGTAATGAAAAACTGTTTTTT; CDR3aa: CASSTGGWKRGNEKLFF
j_gene: TRBJ2-1; v_gene: TRBV18; d_gene: .; abundance: .; CDR3nt: TGTGCCAGCTCACCCCTAGGGGGTGAGCAGTTCTTC; CDR3aa: CASSPLGGEQFF
j_gene: TRBJ1-2; v_gene: TRBV3-1/TRBV3-2; d_gene: .; abundance: .; CDR3nt: TGTGCCAGCAGGGGTAGTGCTAACTATGGCTACACCTTC; CDR3aa: CASRGSANYGYTF
j_gene: TRBJ1-6; v_gene: TRBV2; d_gene: .; abundance: .; CDR3nt: TGTGCCAGCAGTGACGGGGGGAATTCACCCCTCCACTTT; CDR3aa: CASSDGGNSPLHF
j_gene: TRBJ1-6; v_gene: TRBV4-3; d_gene: .; abundance: .; CDR3nt: TGCGCCAGCAGCCAGGGTGCCCCAGGGCGGGCCTCAAATTCACCCCTCCACTTT; CDR3aa: CASSQGAPGRASNSPLHF
j_gene: TRBJ1-2; v_gene: TRBV28; d_gene: .; abundance: once; CDR3nt: TGTGCCAGCAGTTTTCTCTGGGGGGCCTATGGCTACACCTTC; CDR3aa: CASSFLWGAYGYTF
j_gene: TRBJ2-2; v_gene: TRBV5-6; d_gene: TRBD1; abundance: .; CDR3nt: TGTGCCAGCAGCTTGGGTCAGACAGGGACCGGGGAGCTGTTTTTT; CDR3aa: CASSLGQTGTGELFF
j_gene: TRBJ2-6; v_gene: TRBV4-2; d_gene: .; abundance: once; CDR3nt: TGTGCCAGCAGCCCCGGGAAGGAGACTGGGGCCAACGTCCTGACTTTC; CDR3aa: CASSPGKETGANVLTF
j_gene: TRBJ1-2; v_gene: TRBV2; d_gene: TRBD1; abundance: .; CDR3nt: TGTGCCAGCAGTGTATCGGACAGGCCAACGCGTGGCTACACCTTC; CDR3aa: CASSVSDRPTRGYTF
j_gene: TRBJ1-2; v_gene: TRBV5-1; d_gene: TRBD1; abundance: .; CDR3nt: TGCGCCAGCTTCGGGACAGGGGACTATGGCTACACCTTC; CDR3aa: CASFGTGDYGYTF
j_gene: TRBJ1-1; v_gene: TRBV6-1; d_gene: .; abundance: .; CDR3nt: TGTGCCAGCAGTGACCCTACAGGGATTACTGAAGCTTTCTTT; CDR3aa: CASSDPTGITEAFF
j_gene: TRBJ1-1; v_gene: TRBV30; d_gene: .; abundance: .; CDR3nt: TGTGCCTGGAGTCCCCTCGGGGGTGAAGCTTTCTTT; CDR3aa: CAWSPLGGEAFF
j_gene: TRBJ2-1; v_gene: TRBV4-3; d_gene: .; abundance: .; CDR3nt: TGCGCCAGCAGCCAAGCTGCCGGGGGAAACAATGAGCAGTTCTTC; CDR3aa: CASSQAAGGNNEQFF
j_gene: TRBJ2-7; v_gene: TRBV9; d_gene: .; abundance: .; CDR3nt: TGTGCCAGCAGCGGAACCGGACAGTCTGGTCGGTCACAACAGTACTTC; CDR3aa: CASSGTGQSGRSQQYF
j_gene: TRBJ1-2; v_gene: TRBV4-3; d_gene: .; abundance: .; CDR3nt: TGCGCCAGCAGCCAAGGGACAGCCTATGGCTACACCTTC; CDR3aa: CASSQGTAYGYTF
j_gene: TRBJ2-5; v_gene: TRBV7-9; d_gene: .; abundance: .; CDR3nt: TGTGCCAGCAGCTGGGGAGGTGGTCGAGAGACCCAGTACTTC; CDR3aa: CASSWGGGRETQYF
j_gene: TRBJ2-1; v_gene: TRBV7-2; d_gene: .; abundance: .; CDR3nt: TGTGCCAGCAGCTTAGAACCGGGCCCATTAACCTACAATGAGCAGTTCTTC; CDR3aa: CASSLEPGPLTYNEQFF
j_gene: TRBJ2-7; v_gene: TRBV7-2; d_gene: .; abundance: .; CDR3nt: TGTGCCAGCAGCTTAGCGGCAGGGACCTACGAGCAGTACTTC; CDR3aa: CASSLAAGTYEQYF
j_gene: TRBJ1-1; v_gene: TRBV4-1; d_gene: TRBD1; abundance: .; CDR3nt: TGCGCCAGCAGCCAAGGCTTGACAGGGGGGTACACTGAAGCTTTCTTT; CDR3aa: CASSQGLTGGYTEAFF
j_gene: TRBJ1-4; v_gene: TRBV5-1; d_gene: TRBD1; abundance: .; CDR3nt: TGCGCCAGCAGCCCCCAAACAGGGGGGGGTGAAAAACTGTTTTTT; CDR3aa: CASSPQTGGGEKLFF
j_gene: TRBJ2-5; v_gene: TRBV25-1; d_gene: .; abundance: .; CDR3nt: TGTGCCAGCAGACTTTCAGGGGGGGGCCAAGAGACCCAGTACTTC; CDR3aa: CASRLSGGGQETQYF
j_gene: TRBJ2-3; v_gene: TRBV29-1; d_gene: .; abundance: .; CDR3nt: TGCAGCGTTGCTCAGGACAGAACAGATACGCAGTATTTT; CDR3aa: CSVAQDRTDTQYF
j_gene: TRBJ1-5; v_gene: TRBV6-5; d_gene: .; abundance: .; CDR3nt: TGTGCCAGCAGCCCAACAGGGATTGGACAGCCCCAGCATTTT; CDR3aa: CASSPTGIGQPQHF
j_gene: TRBJ1-1; v_gene: TRBV7-9; d_gene: .; abundance: .; CDR3nt: TGTGCCAGCAGCCGAGTATCTGAAGCTTTCTTT; CDR3aa: CASSRVSEAFF
j_gene: TRBJ1-5; v_gene: TRBV6-5; d_gene: TRBD1; abundance: .; CDR3nt: TGTGCCAGCAGTTATTCGGGGACAGCCAGCAATCAGCCCCAGCATTTT; CDR3aa: CASSYSGTASNQPQHF
j_gene: TRBJ1-2; v_gene: TRBV9; d_gene: TRBD1; abundance: .; CDR3nt: TGTGCCAGCAGTCCTCGACAGGGGTCCTATGGCTACACCTTC; CDR3aa: CASSPRQGSYGYTF
j_gene: TRBJ1-1; v_gene: TRBV4-1; d_gene: TRBD1; abundance: .; CDR3nt: TGCGCCAGCAGCCCCCGACAGGGGGCGAAAACTGAAGCTTTCTTT; CDR3aa: CASSPRQGAKTEAFF
j_gene: TRBJ1-1; v_gene: TRBV5-5; d_gene: .; abundance: .; CDR3nt: TGTGCCAGCAGCTTTCGACAGCCGAACACTGAAGCTTTCTTT; CDR3aa: CASSFRQPNTEAFF
j_gene: TRBJ1-2; v_gene: TRBV28; d_gene: TRBD1; abundance: .; CDR3nt: TGTGCCAGCAGTTATGCCCGGACAGGAGGTAGCTATGGCTACACCTTC; CDR3aa: CASSYARTGGSYGYTF
j_gene: TRBJ2-5; v_gene: TRBV5-1; d_gene: .; abundance: .; CDR3nt: TGCGCCAGCAGCTCAGAATCCCCAAGGCGGCGGGCCCAGTACTTC; CDR3aa: CASSSESPRRRAQYF
j_gene: TRBJ1-2; v_gene: TRBV28; d_gene: .; abundance: .; CDR3nt: TGTGCCAGCAGTTTTAGCGGAGTTTTGGGCTACACCTTC; CDR3aa: CASSFSGVLGYTF
j_gene: TRBJ2-3; v_gene: TRBV19; d_gene: .; abundance: .; CDR3nt: TGTGCCAGTAGTCCCCCCTCGGATACGCAGTATTTT; CDR3aa: CASSPPSDTQYF
j_gene: TRBJ1-1; v_gene: TRBV28; d_gene: .; abundance: once; CDR3nt: TGTGCCAGCAGTCCTGGGCCGGTGATGAACACTGAAGCTTTCTTT; CDR3aa: CASSPGPVMNTEAFF
j_gene: TRBJ1-1; v_gene: TRBV18; d_gene: .; abundance: .; CDR3nt: TGTGCCAGCTCACCCCAGCAGGGGGAAGCTTTCTTT; CDR3aa: CASSPQQGEAFF